This T cell receptor (beta chain) is drawn from a study of vaccination and CD4 T cells after COVID-19 (dated by TCRdb to 2021 to 2024). Concerning the study at large: Convalescent patients had a positive SARS-CoV-2 result on nasal swab PCR, and of these patients, some 10 had mild disease and one had severe disease. Control cultures received a CEFX viral epitope pool as the positive control, an HIV-1 Nef peptide pool as the negative control, or no peptide. For stimulating the cultures, overlapping spike peptide pools were used, derived from SARS-CoV-2 as well as from the common cold coronaviruses HCoV-NL63, HCoV-OC43 and HCoV-229E. Post-vaccine blood samples were obtained a median of around 67 days after the second vaccine dose, with a range of about 14 to 250 days. Participants got two doses of the Pfizer-BioNTech BNT162b2 vaccine (n=8) or two doses of the Moderna mRNA-1273 vaccine (n=2). In 9 to 11 COVID-19 convalescent patients and 4 infection-naive healthy vaccine recipients, researchers compared the spike-specific CD4+ TCR repertoire from before mRNA vaccination with the repertoire from after. Six males and four females were included in the convalescent cohort, with two Hispanic individuals, seven Caucasians, two Asians and one multiracial person represented. Post-COVID blood samples were collected from convalescent patients a median of around 100 days after diagnosis, with a range of about 35 to 161 days. Study-wide findings and limitations: In convalescent patients, nearly all vaccine-specific clones (304 of 307) were found to be mono-reactive for SARS-CoV-2 spike rather than cross-reactive with common cold coronaviruses. The study included relatively few convalescent patients and did not analyze early timepoints after natural infection. An increase in the median number of SARS-CoV-2-reactive clonotypes from more than 20 after infection to 38 after vaccination was observed, but the change was not found to be significant. In convalescent patients, a median roughly 87% of post-vaccine SARS-CoV-2-reactive clones were detected only after vaccination, suggesting vaccine-specific priming.

Libraries were prepared through PCR. TCR sequencing of DNA from cultured CD4+ T cells used the Oncomine TCR Beta short-read assay at the Johns Hopkins FTIC core. The QIAamp micro DNA kit was used to extract genomic DNA from the cultured CD4+ T cells. Oncomine TCR Beta libraries made from cultured CD4+ T cells were pooled using unique dual indexes and sequenced on an Illumina iSeq 100. As for the authors' bioinformatics: Non-productive sequences were removed, and CDR3s not starting with C, not ending with F or W, or shorter than 7 amino acids were discarded. The MANAFEST web application identified antigen-specific clonotypes by comparing peptide-stimulated wells against reference wells and other culture wells. An FDR below 0.05, an odds ratio above 5, and a productive frequency above 0.1% in at least two of three replicate wells were required for clones to be considered positive. Clonotypes that were significantly expanded in both SARS-CoV-2 spike wells and at least one common cold coronavirus spike condition were defined as cross-reactive. Levenshtein distances (stringdist) and unrooted phylogenetic trees (ape) in R version 3.6.1 were used to assess CDR3 homology. Clones were called with MiXCR by TCRdb after fastp trimmed the public reads at Q25, and only in-frame beta chains were retained. CDR3 protein duplicates are merged, each entry listing the most common genes and DNA. The V and J calls follow TCRdb's processing rather than the paper's. The sample table contains 15,000 to 25,000 distinct CDR3 sequences; only one count was recorded for approximately 52% of them. The top ten clonotypes cover around 2.5% of the sample.

The treatment or condition label, read with the paper, signifies: approximately nine-day PBMC culture with coronavirus spike peptide pools or control peptides (ViraFEST assay). The study used the ViraFEST assay, which expanded antigen-specific T cells with peptide pools and then identified expanded clonotypes by TCR sequencing. Positive SARS-CoV-2 PCR tests in the convalescent patients dated from March to December 2020, before Alpha, Beta and Delta variants emerged in the United States. Fewer than 2.5 million PBMCs per well were cultured in IMDM with approximately 4.9% human AB serum and roughly 10 IU/ml IL-2, plus 10 ug/ml peptide pools. Half of the culture medium was replaced with fresh IL-2-containing medium on days 3 and 7. After 10 days of culture, CD4+ T cells were isolated by negative selection using the EasySep CD4+ T cell isolation kit. PBMCs were separated from whole blood using Ficoll-Paque Plus gradient centrifugation and then either used fresh or cryopreserved at -140C. In general, triplicate wells were set up for every culture condition.

Comments on this clonotype: The antigen it recognizes is unknown. Base qualities were left out, and no much larger clone turns up one base away.

The CDR3, from cysteine to phenylalanine, totals 17 residues. The retained sequence is limited to the CDR3, 51 bases, with the frame set at the first base. In the germline V gene (reference sequence), CDR1 corresponds to LNHNV and CDR2 to YYDKDF. At the junction V is shortened by 1 base and J by 3 bases; bases outside the gene matches: 9. The chain employs TRBV15 and TRBJ2-7; 10 bases in the middle match TRBD1. The sequence was obtained from a human donor who had recovered from COVID-19. Material: CD4+ T cells from blood, cultured in vitro, obtained after SARS-CoV-2 vaccination. In nucleotide form, the sequence is TGTGCCACCAGCAGAGGGTCGCCGGGACAGGGGATCTACGAGCAGTACTTC. This sequence encodes CATSRGSPGQGIYEQYF.